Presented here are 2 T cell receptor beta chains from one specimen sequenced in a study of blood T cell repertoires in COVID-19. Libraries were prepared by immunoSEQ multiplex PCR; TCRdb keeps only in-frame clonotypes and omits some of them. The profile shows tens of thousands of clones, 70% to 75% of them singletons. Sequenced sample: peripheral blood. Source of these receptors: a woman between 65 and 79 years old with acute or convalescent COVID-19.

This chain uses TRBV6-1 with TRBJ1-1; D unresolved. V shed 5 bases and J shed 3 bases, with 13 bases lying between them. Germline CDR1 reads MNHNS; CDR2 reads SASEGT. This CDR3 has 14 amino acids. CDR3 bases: TGTGCCAGCAGTCCTAAGTTTCAGGACACTGAAGCTTTCTTT. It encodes CASSPKFQDTEAFF.

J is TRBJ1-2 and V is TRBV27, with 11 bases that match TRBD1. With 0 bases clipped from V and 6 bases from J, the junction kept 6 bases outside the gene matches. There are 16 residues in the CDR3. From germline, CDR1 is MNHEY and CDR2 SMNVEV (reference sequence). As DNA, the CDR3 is TGTGCCAGCAGTTTATCGGTCGGGACAGGGGGAAATGGCTACACCTTC. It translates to CASSLSVGTGGNGYTF.